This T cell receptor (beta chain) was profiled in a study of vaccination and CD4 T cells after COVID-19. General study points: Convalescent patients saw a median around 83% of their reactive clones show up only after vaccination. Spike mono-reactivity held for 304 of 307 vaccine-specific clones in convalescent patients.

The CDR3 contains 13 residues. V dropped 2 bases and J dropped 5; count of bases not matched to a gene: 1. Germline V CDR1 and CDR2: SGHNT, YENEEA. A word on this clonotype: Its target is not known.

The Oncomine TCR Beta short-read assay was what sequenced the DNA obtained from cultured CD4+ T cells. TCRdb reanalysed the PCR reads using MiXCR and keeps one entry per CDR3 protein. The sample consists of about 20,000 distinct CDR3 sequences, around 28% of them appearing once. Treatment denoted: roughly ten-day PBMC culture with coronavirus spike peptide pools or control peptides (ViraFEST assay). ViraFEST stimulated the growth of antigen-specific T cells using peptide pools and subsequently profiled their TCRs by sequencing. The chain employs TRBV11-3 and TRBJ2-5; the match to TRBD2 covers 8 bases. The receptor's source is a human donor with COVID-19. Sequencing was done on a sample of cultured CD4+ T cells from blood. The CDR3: CASSLPGGETQYF. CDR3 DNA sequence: TGTGCCAGCAGCTTACCGGGAGGGGAGACCCAGTACTTC.